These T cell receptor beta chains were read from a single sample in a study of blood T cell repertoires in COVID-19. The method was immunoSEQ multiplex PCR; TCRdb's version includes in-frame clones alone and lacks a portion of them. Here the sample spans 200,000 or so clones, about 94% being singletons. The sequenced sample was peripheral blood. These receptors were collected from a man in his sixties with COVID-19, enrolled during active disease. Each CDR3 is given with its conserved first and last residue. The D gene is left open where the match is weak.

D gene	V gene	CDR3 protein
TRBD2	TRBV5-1	CASSLVPSGVGPGELFF
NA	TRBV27	CASSWTAYNEQFF
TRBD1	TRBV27	CASSLYRGAEAFF
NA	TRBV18	CASSPSRGSTDTQYF
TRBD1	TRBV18	CASSQGAPTDTQYF
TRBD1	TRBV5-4	CASSLFVGGQGVWGYTF
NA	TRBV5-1	CASREGEANSYEQYF
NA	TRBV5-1	CASSLEGVSGNTIYF
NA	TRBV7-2	CASSLSWGQRQPQHF
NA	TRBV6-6	CASSHGGIRTPEKLFF
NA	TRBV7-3	CASSLKGGAGSPLHF
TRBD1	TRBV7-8	CASSGTVSGNTIYF
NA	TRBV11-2	CASSTGGELSGNTIYF
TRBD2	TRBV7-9	CASSLGGLAGVSTDTQYF
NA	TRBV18	CASSPDRSRNTIYF
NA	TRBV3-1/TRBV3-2	CASSQAGILNTEAFF
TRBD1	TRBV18	CASSPGQGADTQYF
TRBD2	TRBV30	CAWSVRGSFAGGGYEQFF
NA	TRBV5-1	CASSSGEGGPQHF
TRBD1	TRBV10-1	CASSDTRPSWTGDEQYF
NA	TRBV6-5	CATGEYEQYF
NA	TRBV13	CASSLGRGRGTGAFF
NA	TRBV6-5	CASSSWTDPDTQYF
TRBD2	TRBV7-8	CASSSLLGVAGVRDEQFF
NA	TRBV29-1	CSANSQTGYGYTF
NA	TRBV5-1	CASSMRGGEPLYSGNTIYF
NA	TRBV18	CASSPGQSYEQYF
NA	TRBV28	CASNSRGATNEKLFF
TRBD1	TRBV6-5	CASTPTGGSYNEQFF
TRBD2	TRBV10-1	CASSESEQAGETGELFF
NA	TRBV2	CASSEFGQSNQPQHF
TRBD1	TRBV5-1	CASSLGTGGSQPQHF
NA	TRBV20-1	CSASEAGTQYF
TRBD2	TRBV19	CASSLAEISYEQYF
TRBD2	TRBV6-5	CASSSGLEAINEQFF
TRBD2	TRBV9	CASSVAPLLAGVIAGELFF
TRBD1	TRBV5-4	CASSEGQSYNSPLHF
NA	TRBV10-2	CASSLPGNSPLHF
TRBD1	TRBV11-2	CASSNDRGVVGELFF
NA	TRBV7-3	CASSPGGSSYEQYF
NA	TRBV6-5	CASSPVRGYEQYF
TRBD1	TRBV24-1	CATSDEDRARTYEQYF
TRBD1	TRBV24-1	CATSDPTGRSYNEQFF
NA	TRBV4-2	CASSQASLDSYNEQFF
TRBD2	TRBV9	CASSVAGTSADTQYF
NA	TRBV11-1	CASSLVLGDTEAFF
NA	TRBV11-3	CASSQRANYNEQFF
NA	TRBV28	CASSPTDSNYGYTF
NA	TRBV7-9	CASSLGGQTYEQYF
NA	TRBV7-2	CASSSQGQGISYEQYF
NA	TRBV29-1	CSVVNNWNTEAFF
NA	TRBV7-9	CASSLAAGITGELFF
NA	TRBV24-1	CATSDSVGQSYGYTF